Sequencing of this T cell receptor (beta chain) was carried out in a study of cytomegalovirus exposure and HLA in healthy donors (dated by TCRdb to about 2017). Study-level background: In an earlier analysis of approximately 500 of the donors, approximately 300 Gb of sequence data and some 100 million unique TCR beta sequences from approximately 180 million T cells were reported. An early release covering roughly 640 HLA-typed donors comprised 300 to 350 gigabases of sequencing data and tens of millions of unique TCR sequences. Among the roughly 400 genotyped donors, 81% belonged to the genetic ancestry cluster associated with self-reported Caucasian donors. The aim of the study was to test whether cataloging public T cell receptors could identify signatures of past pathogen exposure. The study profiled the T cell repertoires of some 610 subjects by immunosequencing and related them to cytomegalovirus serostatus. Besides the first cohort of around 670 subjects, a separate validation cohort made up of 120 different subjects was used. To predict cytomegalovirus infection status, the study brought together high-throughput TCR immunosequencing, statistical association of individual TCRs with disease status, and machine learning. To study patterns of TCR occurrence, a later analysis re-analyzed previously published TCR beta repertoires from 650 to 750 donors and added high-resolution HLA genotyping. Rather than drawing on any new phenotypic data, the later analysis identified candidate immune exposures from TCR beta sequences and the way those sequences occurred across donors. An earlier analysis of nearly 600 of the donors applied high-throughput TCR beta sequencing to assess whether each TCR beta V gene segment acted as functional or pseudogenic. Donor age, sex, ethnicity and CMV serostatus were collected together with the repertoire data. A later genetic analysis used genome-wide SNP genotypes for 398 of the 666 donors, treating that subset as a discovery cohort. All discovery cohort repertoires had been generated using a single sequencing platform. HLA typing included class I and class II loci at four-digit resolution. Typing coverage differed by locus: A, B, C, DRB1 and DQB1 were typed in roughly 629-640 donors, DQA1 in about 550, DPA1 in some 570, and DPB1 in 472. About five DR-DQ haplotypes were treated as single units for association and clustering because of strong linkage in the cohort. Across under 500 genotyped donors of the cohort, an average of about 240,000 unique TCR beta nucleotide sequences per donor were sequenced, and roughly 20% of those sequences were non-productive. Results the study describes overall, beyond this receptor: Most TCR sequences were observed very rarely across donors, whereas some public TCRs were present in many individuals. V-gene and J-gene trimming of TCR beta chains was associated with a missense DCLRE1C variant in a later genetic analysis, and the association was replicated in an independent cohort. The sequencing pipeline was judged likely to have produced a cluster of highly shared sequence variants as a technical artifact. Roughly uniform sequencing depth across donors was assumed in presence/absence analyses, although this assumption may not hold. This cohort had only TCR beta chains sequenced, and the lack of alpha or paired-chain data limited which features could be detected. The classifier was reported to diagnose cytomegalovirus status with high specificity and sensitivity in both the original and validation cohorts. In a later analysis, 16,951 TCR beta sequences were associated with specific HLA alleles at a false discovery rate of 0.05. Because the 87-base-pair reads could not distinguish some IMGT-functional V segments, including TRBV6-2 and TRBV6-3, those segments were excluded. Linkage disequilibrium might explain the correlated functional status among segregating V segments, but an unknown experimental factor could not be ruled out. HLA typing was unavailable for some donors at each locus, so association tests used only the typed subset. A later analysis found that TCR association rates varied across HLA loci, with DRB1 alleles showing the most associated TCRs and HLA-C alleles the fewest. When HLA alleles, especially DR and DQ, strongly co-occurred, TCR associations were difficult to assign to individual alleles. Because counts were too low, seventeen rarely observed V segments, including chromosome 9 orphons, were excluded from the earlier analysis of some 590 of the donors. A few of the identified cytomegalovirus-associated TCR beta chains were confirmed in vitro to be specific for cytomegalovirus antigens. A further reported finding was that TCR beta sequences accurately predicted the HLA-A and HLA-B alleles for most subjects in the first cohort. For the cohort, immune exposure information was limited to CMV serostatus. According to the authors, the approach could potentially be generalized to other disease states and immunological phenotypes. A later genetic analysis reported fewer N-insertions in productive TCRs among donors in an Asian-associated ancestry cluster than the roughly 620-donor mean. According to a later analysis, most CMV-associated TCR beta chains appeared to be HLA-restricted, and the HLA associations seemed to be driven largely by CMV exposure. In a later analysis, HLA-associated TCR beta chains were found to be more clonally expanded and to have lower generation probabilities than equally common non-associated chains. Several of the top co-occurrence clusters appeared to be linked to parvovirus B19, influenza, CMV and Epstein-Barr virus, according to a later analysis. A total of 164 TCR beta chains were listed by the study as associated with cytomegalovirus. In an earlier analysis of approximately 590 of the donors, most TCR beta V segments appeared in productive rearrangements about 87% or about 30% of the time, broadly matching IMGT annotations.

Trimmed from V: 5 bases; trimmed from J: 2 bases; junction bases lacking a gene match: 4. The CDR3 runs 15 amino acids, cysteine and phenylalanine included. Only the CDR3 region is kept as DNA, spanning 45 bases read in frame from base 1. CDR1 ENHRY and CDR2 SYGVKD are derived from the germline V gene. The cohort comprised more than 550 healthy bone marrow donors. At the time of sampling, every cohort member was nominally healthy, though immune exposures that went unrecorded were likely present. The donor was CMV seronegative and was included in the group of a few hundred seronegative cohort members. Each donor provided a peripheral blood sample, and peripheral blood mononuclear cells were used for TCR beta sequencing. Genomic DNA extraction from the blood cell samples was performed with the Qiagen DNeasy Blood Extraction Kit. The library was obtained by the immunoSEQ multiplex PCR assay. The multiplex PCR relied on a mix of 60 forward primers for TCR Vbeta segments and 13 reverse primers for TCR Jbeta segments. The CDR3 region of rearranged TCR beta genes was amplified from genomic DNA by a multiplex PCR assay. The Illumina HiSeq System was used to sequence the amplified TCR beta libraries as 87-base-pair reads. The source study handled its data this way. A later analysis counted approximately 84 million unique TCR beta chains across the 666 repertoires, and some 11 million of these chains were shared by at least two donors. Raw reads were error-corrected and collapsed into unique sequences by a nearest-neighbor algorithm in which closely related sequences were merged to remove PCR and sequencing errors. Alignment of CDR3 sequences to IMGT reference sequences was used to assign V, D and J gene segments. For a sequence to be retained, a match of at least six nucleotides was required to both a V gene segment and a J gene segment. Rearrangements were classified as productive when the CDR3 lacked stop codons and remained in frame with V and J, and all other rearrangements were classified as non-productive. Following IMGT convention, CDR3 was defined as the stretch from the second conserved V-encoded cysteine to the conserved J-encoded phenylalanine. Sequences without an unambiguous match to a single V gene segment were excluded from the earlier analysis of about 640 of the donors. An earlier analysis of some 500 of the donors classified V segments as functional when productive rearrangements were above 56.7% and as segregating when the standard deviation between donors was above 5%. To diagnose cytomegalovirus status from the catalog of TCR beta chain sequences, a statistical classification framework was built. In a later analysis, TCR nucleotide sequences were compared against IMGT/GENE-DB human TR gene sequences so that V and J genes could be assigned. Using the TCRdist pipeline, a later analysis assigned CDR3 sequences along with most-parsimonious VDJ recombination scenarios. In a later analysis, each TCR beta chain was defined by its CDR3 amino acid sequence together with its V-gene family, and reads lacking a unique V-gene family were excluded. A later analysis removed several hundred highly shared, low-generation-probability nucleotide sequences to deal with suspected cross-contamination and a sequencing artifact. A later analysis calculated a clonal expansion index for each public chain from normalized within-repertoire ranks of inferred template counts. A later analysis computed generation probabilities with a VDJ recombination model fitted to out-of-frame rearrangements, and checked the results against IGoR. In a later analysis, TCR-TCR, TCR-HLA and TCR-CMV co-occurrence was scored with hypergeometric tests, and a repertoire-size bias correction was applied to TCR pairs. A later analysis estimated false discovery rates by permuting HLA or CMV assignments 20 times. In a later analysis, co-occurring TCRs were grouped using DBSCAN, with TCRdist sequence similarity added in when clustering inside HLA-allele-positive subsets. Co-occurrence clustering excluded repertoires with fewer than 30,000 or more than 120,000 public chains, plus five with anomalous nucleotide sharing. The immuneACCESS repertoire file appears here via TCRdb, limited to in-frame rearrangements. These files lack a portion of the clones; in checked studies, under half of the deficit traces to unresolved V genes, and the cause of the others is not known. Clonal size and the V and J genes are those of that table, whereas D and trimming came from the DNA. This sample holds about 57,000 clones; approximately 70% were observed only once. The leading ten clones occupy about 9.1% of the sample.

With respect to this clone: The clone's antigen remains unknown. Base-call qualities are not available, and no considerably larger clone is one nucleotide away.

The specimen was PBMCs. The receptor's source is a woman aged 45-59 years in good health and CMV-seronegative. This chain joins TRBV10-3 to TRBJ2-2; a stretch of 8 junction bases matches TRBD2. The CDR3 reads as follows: CAISISGDNTGELFF. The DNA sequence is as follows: TGTGCCATCAGTATTAGCGGGGACAACACCGGGGAGCTGTTTTTT.